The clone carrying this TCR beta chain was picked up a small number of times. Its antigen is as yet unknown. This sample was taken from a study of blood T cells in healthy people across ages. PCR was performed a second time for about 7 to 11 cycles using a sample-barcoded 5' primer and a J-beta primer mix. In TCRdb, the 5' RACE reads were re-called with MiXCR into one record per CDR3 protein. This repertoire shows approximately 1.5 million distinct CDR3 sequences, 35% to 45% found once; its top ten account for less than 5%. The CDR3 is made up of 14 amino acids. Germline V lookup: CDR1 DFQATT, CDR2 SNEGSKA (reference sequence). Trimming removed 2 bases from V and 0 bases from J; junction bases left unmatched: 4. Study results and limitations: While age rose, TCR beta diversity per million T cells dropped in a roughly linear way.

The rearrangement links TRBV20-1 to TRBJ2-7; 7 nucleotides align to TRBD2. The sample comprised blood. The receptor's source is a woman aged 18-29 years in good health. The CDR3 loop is CSARLGGSSYEQYF. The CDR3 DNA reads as TGCAGTGCTAGATTGGGGGGGAGCTCCTACGAGCAGTACTTC.